Listed below are T cell receptor beta chains from one sample, sequenced in a study of cytomegalovirus exposure and HLA in healthy donors. Clones were sequenced by immunoSEQ multiplex PCR, and TCRdb holds only the in-frame ones, with some missing. This sample yields around 130,000 clones, of which 66% are seen a single time; 1.5% to 1.7% belongs to the top ten. Sequenced input: PBMCs. The receptors stem from a man aged 18 to 35 in good health and CMV-seronegative. Each CDR3 is given with its conserved first and last residue. Fields, in order: clone size, CDR3 length, J gene, D gene, V gene, CDR3 protein, CDR3 DNA. The D gene is left open where the match is weak. Clone size appears in some rows only: once, few, many, or a class for an expanded clone.

size: NA; length: 19; J: TRBJ2-7; D: TRBD2; V: TRBV7-8; CDR3: CASSLGASGGTISPYEQYF; DNA: TGTGCCAGCAGCTTAGGAGCTAGCGGGGGGACTATATCGCCCTACGAGCAGTACTTC
size: few; length: 14; J: TRBJ1-4; D: NA; V: TRBV9; CDR3: CASSEVGGDEKLFF; DNA: TGTGCCAGCAGCGAGGTCGGGGGGGATGAAAAACTGTTTTTT
size: NA; length: 13; J: TRBJ1-2; D: TRBD1; V: TRBV5-1; CDR3: CASSSTGTGTTTF; DNA: TGCGCCAGCAGCTCCACCGGGACAGGAACAACAACCTTC
size: NA; length: 17; J: TRBJ2-3; D: TRBD2; V: TRBV7-9; CDR3: CASSARTSGGSADTQYF; DNA: TGTGCCAGCAGCGCCCGGACTAGCGGGGGGTCGGCAGATACGCAGTATTTT
size: NA; length: 14; J: TRBJ1-1; D: NA; V: TRBV28; CDR3: CASSTRSQDTEAFF; DNA: TGTGCCAGCAGTACCAGAAGTCAGGACACTGAAGCTTTCTTT
size: NA; length: 14; J: TRBJ2-2; D: TRBD1; V: TRBV30; CDR3: CAWAPGTGTGELFF; DNA: TGTGCCTGGGCCCCCGGGACAGGGACCGGGGAGCTGTTTTTT
size: once; length: 14; J: TRBJ2-1; D: TRBD1; V: TRBV5-6; CDR3: CASSGGQIYNEQFF; DNA: TGTGCCAGCAGCGGGGGACAGATCTACAATGAGCAGTTCTTC
size: NA; length: 15; J: TRBJ1-5; D: NA; V: TRBV7-2; CDR3: CASSLDLSSAQPQHF; DNA: TGTGCCAGCAGCTTAGACCTTAGCTCCGCGCAGCCCCAGCATTTT
size: few; length: 15; J: TRBJ1-5; D: NA; V: TRBV4-2; CDR3: CASSQANQRYEPQHF; DNA: TGTGCCAGCAGCCAAGCCAACCAGAGGTACGAGCCCCAGCATTTT
size: few; length: 14; J: TRBJ2-5; D: NA; V: TRBV7-9; CDR3: CASSLARAQETQYF; DNA: TGTGCCAGCAGCTTAGCGAGAGCCCAAGAGACCCAGTACTTC
size: NA; length: 16; J: TRBJ2-5; D: TRBD1; V: TRBV5-4; CDR3: CASSQGQGGIQETQYF; DNA: TGTGCCAGCAGCCAGGGACAGGGGGGGATCCAAGAGACCCAGTACTTC
size: NA; length: 15; J: TRBJ1-2; D: NA; V: TRBV27; CDR3: CASTTIGGSVDGYTF; DNA: TGTGCCAGCACCACGATCGGGGGGTCGGTGGATGGCTACACCTTC
size: NA; length: 19; J: TRBJ2-3; D: TRBD2; V: TRBV7-6; CDR3: CASSLRGRTSGGNTDTQYF; DNA: TGTGCCAGCAGCCTTCGAGGCCGGACTAGCGGGGGGAACACAGATACGCAGTATTTT
size: NA; length: 13; J: TRBJ1-5; D: NA; V: TRBV19; CDR3: CASSVWGEQPQHF; DNA: TGTGCCAGTAGTGTTTGGGGGGAGCAGCCCCAGCATTTC
size: NA; length: 16; J: TRBJ1-4; D: NA; V: TRBV15; CDR3: CATSRTGDRTYEKLFF; DNA: TGTGCCACCAGCAGGACGGGCGACAGGACGTATGAAAAACTGTTTTTT
size: NA; length: 19; J: TRBJ2-3; D: NA; V: TRBV7-8; CDR3: CASSLLGLDGGVGTDTQYF; DNA: TGTGCCAGCAGCTTACTCGGACTTGACGGCGGGGTTGGGACAGATACGCAGTATTTT
size: NA; length: 13; J: TRBJ1-1; D: NA; V: TRBV9; CDR3: CASSPQGTREAFF; DNA: TGTGCCAGCAGCCCCCAGGGGACCCGTGAAGCTTTCTTT
size: once; length: 15; J: TRBJ1-5; D: TRBD1; V: TRBV7-9; CDR3: CASSLEGQLNQPQHF; DNA: TGTGCCAGCAGCTTAGAGGGACAGCTCAATCAGCCCCAGCATTTT
size: NA; length: 16; J: TRBJ2-7; D: TRBD2; V: TRBV5-1; CDR3: CASSLLTSGGSYEQYF; DNA: TGCGCCAGCAGCCTCCTAACTAGCGGGGGGTCCTACGAGCAGTACTTC
size: NA; length: 15; J: TRBJ2-1; D: TRBD2; V: TRBV29-1; CDR3: CSVATSGGAFNEQFF; DNA: TGCAGCGTGGCGACTAGCGGGGGGGCTTTTAATGAGCAGTTCTTC
size: NA; length: 12; J: TRBJ1-2; D: TRBD1; V: TRBV6-1; CDR3: CASSLTGSGYTF; DNA: TGTGCCAGCAGCCTGACAGGGAGCGGCTACACCTTC
size: NA; length: 16; J: TRBJ1-1; D: TRBD1; V: TRBV5-1; CDR3: CASSQGQGILNTEAFF; DNA: TGCGCCAGCAGCCAGGGACAGGGGATTTTAAACACTGAAGCTTTCTTT
size: few; length: 15; J: TRBJ2-1; D: TRBD1; V: TRBV29-1; CDR3: CSVTLGQGARNEQFF; DNA: TGCAGCGTAACCCTGGGACAGGGGGCTAGGAATGAGCAGTTCTTC
size: NA; length: 15; J: TRBJ2-7; D: TRBD1; V: TRBV5-8; CDR3: CASSQGGQGSYEQYF; DNA: TGTGCCAGCAGCCAGGGGGGACAGGGGTCCTACGAGCAGTACTTC
size: once; length: 15; J: TRBJ1-5; D: TRBD1; V: TRBV9; CDR3: CASSEQDRVGQPQHF; DNA: TGTGCCAGCAGCGAGCAGGACAGGGTGGGCCAGCCCCAGCATTTT
size: NA; length: 16; J: TRBJ2-3; D: TRBD1; V: TRBV28; CDR3: CAAYPLQGVGTDTQYF; DNA: TGTGCCGCCTATCCCCTTCAGGGGGTGGGCACAGATACGCAGTATTTT
size: NA; length: 15; J: TRBJ1-4; D: NA; V: TRBV11-2; CDR3: CASSAKGQGGEKLFF; DNA: TGTGCCAGCAGCGCCAAGGGGCAGGGTGGTGAAAAACTGTTTTTT
size: NA; length: 12; J: TRBJ2-3; D: NA; V: TRBV28; CDR3: CASSPGTDTQYF; DNA: TGTGCCAGCAGCCCAGGCACAGATACGCAGTATTTT
size: NA; length: 14; J: TRBJ1-2; D: NA; V: TRBV9; CDR3: CASSVARVDYGYTF; DNA: TGTGCCAGCAGCGTAGCGAGGGTAGACTATGGCTACACCTTC
size: NA; length: 12; J: TRBJ2-1; D: NA; V: TRBV10-3; CDR3: CATRSSYNEQFF; DNA: TGTGCCACCCGGAGCTCCTACAATGAGCAGTTCTTC
size: NA; length: 14; J: TRBJ2-5; D: NA; V: TRBV15; CDR3: CATSRQRDQETQYF; DNA: TGTGCCACCAGCAGACAGCGGGACCAAGAGACCCAGTACTTC
size: NA; length: 14; J: TRBJ1-1; D: NA; V: TRBV7-9; CDR3: CASSLTVDRGGAFF; DNA: TGTGCCAGCAGCTTAACAGTCGACCGAGGGGGAGCTTTCTTT
size: NA; length: 13; J: TRBJ2-7; D: NA; V: TRBV7-9; CDR3: CASSLRQGGEQYF; DNA: TGTGCCAGCAGCTTACGGCAGGGTGGCGAGCAGTACTTC
size: NA; length: 13; J: TRBJ1-1; D: NA; V: TRBV30; CDR3: CAWSTAPNTEAFF; DNA: TGTGCCTGGAGTACAGCACCGAACACTGAAGCTTTCTTT
size: NA; length: 18; J: TRBJ2-1; D: NA; V: TRBV28; CDR3: CASRPVDGGPISYNEQFF; DNA: TGTGCCAGCAGGCCCGTGGATGGAGGCCCGATCTCCTACAATGAGCAGTTCTTC
size: NA; length: 14; J: TRBJ1-4; D: TRBD1; V: TRBV5-4; CDR3: CASSGDRGDEKLFF; DNA: TGTGCCAGCAGCGGCGACAGGGGAGATGAAAAACTGTTTTTT
size: NA; length: 15; J: TRBJ2-2; D: NA; V: TRBV11-2; CDR3: CASSLGWTTTGELFF; DNA: TGTGCCAGCAGCTTAGGCTGGACTACCACCGGGGAGCTGTTTTTT
size: NA; length: 13; J: TRBJ2-7; D: TRBD1; V: TRBV28; CDR3: CASSTGGSYEQYF; DNA: TGTGCCAGCAGTACAGGGGGCTCCTACGAGCAGTACTTC
size: few; length: 14; J: TRBJ1-1; D: NA; V: TRBV19; CDR3: CASSIAGLNTEAFF; DNA: TGTGCCAGTAGTATAGCAGGGCTGAACACTGAAGCTTTCTTT
size: NA; length: 17; J: TRBJ2-1; D: TRBD2; V: TRBV5-6; CDR3: CASRLGETRLAGYEQFF; DNA: TGTGCCAGCCGCTTGGGGGAGACTAGGCTAGCGGGGTATGAGCAGTTCTTC
size: NA; length: 17; J: TRBJ2-3; D: NA; V: TRBV5-1; CDR3: CASSDPGLPSGADTQYF; DNA: TGCGCCAGCAGCGACCCGGGACTTCCAAGTGGTGCAGATACGCAGTATTTT